This TCR beta chain stems from a study of T cell responses to AZD1222 COVID-19 vaccine. Study-wide results and limits: Donors were largely white British and mainly female; clonal diversity was possibly underestimated. Spike-spanning, vaccine-associated CD4 TCRs were dominant at 160-218 and 743-854. Among those given AZD1222, only five or six were seropositive at baseline. There were repertoire samples only from the period after the peak T cell response.

Repertoires were generated with immunoSEQ multiplex PCR, while TCRdb's copy carries only in-frame clones and drops some. The table shows approximately 110,000 clones, with over 75% occurring only once. This CDR3 region has 13 residues. Trimming pared 4 bases from V and 11 bases from J, leaving 18 bases between. A note on this clone: Its antigen is currently unknown.

V is TRBV12-3 or TRBV12-4 and J is TRBJ2-7, with D possibly matching TRBD1 (5 bases). The input for sequencing was peripheral blood, taken on day 0 of AZD1222 vaccination. The origin of this receptor is an adult in good health. Here the CDR3 reads CASSSVTARVKYF. The CDR3 bases are TGTGCCAGCAGTTCGGTTACGGCCAGGGTAAAGTACTTC.